This is a list of T cell receptor beta chains from one sample in a study of technical replicates of blood from four donors. Method: immunoSEQ multiplex PCR; TCRdb's copy keeps in-frame clones and lacks some. The table records roughly 79,000 clones, approximately 95% of them present only once. Material for sequencing was T cells isolated from PBMCs. The receptor source for this set is a human donor in good health. Both conserved end residues are part of each CDR3. Fields, in order: CDR3 DNA, CDR3 protein, clone size, J gene, D gene, V gene. The D gene is left open where the match is weak. Expanded clones are given a class, and other clones once, few, many or no size at all.

TGTGCCAGCAGCGCAGTGGCGGGAGGGCCAGATACGCAGTATTTT | CASSAVAGGPDTQYF | - | TRBJ2-3 | TRBD2 | TRBV9
TGTGCCAGCAGCTTAGCGGGACAGGGAACCCTCTTC | CASSLAGQGTLF | - | TRBJ2-1 | TRBD1 | TRBV7-9
TGTGCCAGCAGTGATAGACAGGGGCTCAATGAAAACACTGAAGCTTTCTTT | CASSDRQGLNENTEAFF | once | TRBJ1-1 | TRBD1 | TRBV6-1
TGTGCCACCAGCAGCTCCCGGCTAGCGGAGAACGAGCAGTACTTC | CATSSSRLAENEQYF | - | TRBJ2-7 | TRBD2 | TRBV15
TGTGCCAGCAGAGGGAACCGGGACAGGGTAGATGGGGCCAACGTCCTGACTTTC | CASRGNRDRVDGANVLTF | - | TRBJ2-6 | TRBD1 | TRBV27
TGCAGCGTTGGAAGATATCAGGGGGCGCGGACTGAAGCTTTCTTT | CSVGRYQGARTEAFF | once | TRBJ1-1 | TRBD1 | TRBV29-1
TGTGCCAGCAGCCTGGCGGGGTTGAGCAATCAGCCCCAGCATTTT | CASSLAGLSNQPQHF | - | TRBJ1-5 | - | TRBV7-9
TGCAGCGTTGTGGCGGGGAGCTCCTACAATGAGCAGTTCTTC | CSVVAGSSYNEQFF | once | TRBJ2-1 | - | TRBV29-1
TGCGCCAGCAGCCAAGATTGGACAGCTAGCTCCTACAATGAGCAGTTCTTC | CASSQDWTASSYNEQFF | - | TRBJ2-1 | - | TRBV4-3
TGTGCCAGCTCACTAGGAGCGGGAGGAGCGACAGATACGCAGTATTTT | CASSLGAGGATDTQYF | - | TRBJ2-3 | TRBD2 | TRBV18
TGCGCCAGCAGCTTGGCCCCGGACAGGGAGGTGGAAAAACTGTTTTTT | CASSLAPDREVEKLFF | - | TRBJ1-4 | TRBD1 | TRBV5-1
TGCAGCGTTGAGGTGACAGGGGATGGCTACACCTTC | CSVEVTGDGYTF | - | TRBJ1-2 | TRBD1 | TRBV29-1
TGCGCCAGCAGTGACGGTTCTAGCGGGTATCACGAGCAGTACTTC | CASSDGSSGYHEQYF | once | TRBJ2-7 | TRBD2 | TRBV10-1
TGCGCCAGCAGCCAAGCCGGGACTAGTCCTATCTCCTACGAGCAGTACTTC | CASSQAGTSPISYEQYF | - | TRBJ2-7 | TRBD2 | TRBV4-1
TGTGCCAGCAGCCCGCCGACAGCAAGCGGGAGGGTAGCCAAAAACATTCAGTACTTC | CASSPPTASGRVAKNIQYF | - | TRBJ2-4 | TRBD2 | TRBV7-3
TGTGCCAGCAGCAAAAATGAACAGGGTGAAAAACTGTTTTTT | CASSKNEQGEKLFF | - | TRBJ1-4 | - | TRBV21-1
TGTGCCAGCAGCCCAGTTCCCGACCCCACAGGGAAAGCTTTCTTT | CASSPVPDPTGKAFF | - | TRBJ1-1 | - | TRBV7-9
TGTGCCAGCAGTGGATCTTTGACAGTACCTAACACTGAAGCTTTCTTT | CASSGSLTVPNTEAFF | - | TRBJ1-1 | - | TRBV6-1
TGTGCCAGCAGCTTAGAGGCAGGGGGCGATGGCTACACCTTC | CASSLEAGGDGYTF | - | TRBJ1-2 | TRBD1 | TRBV7-9
TGTGCCAGCAGTTACTCGACTGAGGCCCTCGGAAACACCATATATTTT | CASSYSTEALGNTIYF | once | TRBJ1-3 | - | TRBV6-5
TGCGCCAGCAGGTCAGGTGATGAGCAGTTCTTC | CASRSGDEQFF | - | TRBJ2-1 | - | TRBV10-2
TGTGCCATCAGTGTCACAATCCAAGAGACCCAGTACTTC | CAISVTIQETQYF | - | TRBJ2-5 | - | TRBV10-3